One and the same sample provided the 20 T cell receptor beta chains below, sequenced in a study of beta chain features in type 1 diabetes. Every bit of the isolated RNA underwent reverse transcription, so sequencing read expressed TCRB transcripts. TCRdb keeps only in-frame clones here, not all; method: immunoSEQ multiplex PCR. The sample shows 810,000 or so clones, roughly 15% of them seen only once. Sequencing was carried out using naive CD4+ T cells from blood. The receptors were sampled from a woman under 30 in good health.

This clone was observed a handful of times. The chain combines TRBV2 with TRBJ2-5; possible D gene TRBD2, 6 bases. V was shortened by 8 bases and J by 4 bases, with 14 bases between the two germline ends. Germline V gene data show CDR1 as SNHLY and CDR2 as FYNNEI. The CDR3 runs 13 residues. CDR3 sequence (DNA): TGTGCCAGCGCGGGGACCGGTCGAGAGACCCAGTACTTC. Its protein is CASAGTGRETQYF.

The CDR3 spells CASSFPLSLAGEYYEQYF. The CDR3 nucleotides read TGTGCCAGCAGTTTTCCCCTTTCACTAGCGGGAGAATACTACGAGCAGTACTTC. The chain is built from TRBV28 and TRBJ2-7; 11 nucleotides line up with TRBD2. The germline gives CDR1 MDHEN, CDR2 SYDVKM. This CDR3 is built from 18 residues. V gave up 3 bases and J gave up 3 bases; unmatched junction bases: 13.

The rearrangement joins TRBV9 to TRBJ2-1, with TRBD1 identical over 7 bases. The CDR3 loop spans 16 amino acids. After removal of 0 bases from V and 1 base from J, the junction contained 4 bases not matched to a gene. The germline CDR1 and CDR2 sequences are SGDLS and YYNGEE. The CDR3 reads CASSVEGRGSYNEQFF. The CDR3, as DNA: TGTGCCAGCAGCGTAGAGGGCAGGGGGTCCTACAATGAGCAGTTCTTC.

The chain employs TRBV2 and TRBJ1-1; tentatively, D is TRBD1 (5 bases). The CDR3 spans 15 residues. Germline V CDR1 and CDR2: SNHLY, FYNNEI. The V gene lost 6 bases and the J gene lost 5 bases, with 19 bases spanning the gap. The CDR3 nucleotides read TGTGCCAGCAGGTCAGGGATTTCCAGGTATACTGAAGCTTTCTTT. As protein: CASRSGISRYTEAFF.

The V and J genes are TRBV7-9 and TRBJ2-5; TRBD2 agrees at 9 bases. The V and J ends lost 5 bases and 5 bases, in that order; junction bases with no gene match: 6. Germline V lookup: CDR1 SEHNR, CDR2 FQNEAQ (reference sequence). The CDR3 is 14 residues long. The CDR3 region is CASSELAGWETQYF. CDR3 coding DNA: TGTGCCAGCAGCGAACTAGCGGGTTGGGAGACCCAGTACTTC.

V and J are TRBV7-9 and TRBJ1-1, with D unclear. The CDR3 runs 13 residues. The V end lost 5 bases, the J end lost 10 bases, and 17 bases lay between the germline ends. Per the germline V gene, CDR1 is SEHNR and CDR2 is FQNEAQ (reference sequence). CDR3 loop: CASSLLEPAGAFF. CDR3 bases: TGTGCCAGCAGCCTGCTGGAGCCGGCAGGAGCTTTCTTT.

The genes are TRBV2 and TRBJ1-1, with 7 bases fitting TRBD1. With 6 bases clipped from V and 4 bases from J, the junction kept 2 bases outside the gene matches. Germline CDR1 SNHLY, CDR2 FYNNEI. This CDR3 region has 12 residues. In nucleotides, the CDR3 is TGTGCCAGCAGCGGACAGGCCACTGAAGCTTTCTTT. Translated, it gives CASSGQATEAFF.

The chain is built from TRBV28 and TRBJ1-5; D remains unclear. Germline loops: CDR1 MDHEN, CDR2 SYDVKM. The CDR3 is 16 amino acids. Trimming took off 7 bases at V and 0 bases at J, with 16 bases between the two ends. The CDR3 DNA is TGTGCCAGCAATATTGGAAGGCGGGTTAGCAATCAGCCCCAGCATTTT. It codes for CASNIGRRVSNQPQHF.

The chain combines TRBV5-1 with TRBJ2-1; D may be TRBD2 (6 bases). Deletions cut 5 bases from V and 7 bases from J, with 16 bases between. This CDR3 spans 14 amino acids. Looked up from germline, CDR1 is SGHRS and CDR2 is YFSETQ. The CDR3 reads CASSRLASANEQFF. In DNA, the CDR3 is TGCGCCAGCAGTCGGCTAGCGTCCGCTAATGAGCAGTTCTTC.

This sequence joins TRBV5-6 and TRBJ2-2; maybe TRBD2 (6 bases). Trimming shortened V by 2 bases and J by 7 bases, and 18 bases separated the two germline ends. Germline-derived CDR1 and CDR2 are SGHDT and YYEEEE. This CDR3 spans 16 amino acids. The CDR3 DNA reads TGTGCCAGCAGCTTCCGACCCTCCCCTAGCGTCGGGGAGCTGTTTTTT. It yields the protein CASSFRPSPSVGELFF.

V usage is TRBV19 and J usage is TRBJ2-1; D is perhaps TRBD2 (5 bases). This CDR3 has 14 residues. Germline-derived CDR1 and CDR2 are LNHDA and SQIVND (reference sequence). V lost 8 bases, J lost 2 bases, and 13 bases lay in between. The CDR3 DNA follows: TGTGCCAGTTCACAAGGACTTGCCTACAATGAGCAGTTCTTC. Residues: CASSQGLAYNEQFF.

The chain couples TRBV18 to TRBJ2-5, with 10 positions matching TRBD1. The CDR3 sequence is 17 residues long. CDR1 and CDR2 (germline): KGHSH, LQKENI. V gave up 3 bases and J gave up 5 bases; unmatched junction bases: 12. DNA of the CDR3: TGTGCCAGCTCACCGACAGGACAGGGGGAAAATGGTGAGACCCAGTACTTC. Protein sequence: CASSPTGQGENGETQYF.

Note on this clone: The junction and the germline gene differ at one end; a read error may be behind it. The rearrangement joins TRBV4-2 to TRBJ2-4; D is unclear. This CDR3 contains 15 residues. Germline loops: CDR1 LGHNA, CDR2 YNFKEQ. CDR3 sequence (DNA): TGTACCAGCAGCCAAGTCGGCCAGGTAGTCCTCCTTCAGTACTTC. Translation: CTSSQVGQVVLLQYF.

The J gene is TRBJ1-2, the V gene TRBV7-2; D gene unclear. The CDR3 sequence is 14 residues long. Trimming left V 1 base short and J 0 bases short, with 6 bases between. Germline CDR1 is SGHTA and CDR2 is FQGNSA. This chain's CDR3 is CASSLVAANYGYTF. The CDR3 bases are TGTGCCAGCAGCTTAGTCGCGGCTAACTATGGCTACACCTTC. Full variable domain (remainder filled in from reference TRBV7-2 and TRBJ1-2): GAGVSQSPSNKVTEKGKDVELRCDPISGHTALYWYRQSLGQGLEFLIYFQGNSAPDKSGLPSDRFSAERTGGSVSTLTIQRTQQEDSAVYLCASSLVAANYGYTFGSGTRLTVV.

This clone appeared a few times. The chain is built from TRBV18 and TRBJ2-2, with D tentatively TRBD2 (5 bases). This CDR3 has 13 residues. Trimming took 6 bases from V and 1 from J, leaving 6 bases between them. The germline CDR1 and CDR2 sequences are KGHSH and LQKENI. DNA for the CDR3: TGTGCCAGCTCGGACTTGAACACCGGGGAGCTGTTTTTT. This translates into CASSDLNTGELFF.

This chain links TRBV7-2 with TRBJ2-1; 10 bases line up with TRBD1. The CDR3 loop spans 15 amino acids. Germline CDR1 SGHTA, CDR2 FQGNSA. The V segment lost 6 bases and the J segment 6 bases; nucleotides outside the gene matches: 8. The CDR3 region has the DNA TGTGCCAGCAGAACCGGGACAGGGGTCTTCAATGAGCAGTTCTTC. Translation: CASRTGTGVFNEQFF.

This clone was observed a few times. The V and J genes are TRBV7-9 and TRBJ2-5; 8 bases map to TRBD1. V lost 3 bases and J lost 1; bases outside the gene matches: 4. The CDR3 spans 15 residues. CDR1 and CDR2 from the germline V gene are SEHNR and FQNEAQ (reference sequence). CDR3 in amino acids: CASSFLTGGQETQYF. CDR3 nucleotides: TGTGCCAGCAGCTTTCTAACAGGGGGCCAAGAGACCCAGTACTTC.

Written as DNA, the CDR3 is TGCGCCAGCCTGAGGGCGGGAACCTACGAGCAGTACTTC. Translating it yields CASLRAGTYEQYF. The chain recombines TRBV10-2 with TRBJ2-7, with D possibly matching TRBD2 (6 bases). The CDR3 has 13 amino acids. Per the germline V gene, CDR1 is WSHSY and CDR2 is SAAADI. V gave up 8 bases and J gave up 2 bases, with 13 bases separating them.

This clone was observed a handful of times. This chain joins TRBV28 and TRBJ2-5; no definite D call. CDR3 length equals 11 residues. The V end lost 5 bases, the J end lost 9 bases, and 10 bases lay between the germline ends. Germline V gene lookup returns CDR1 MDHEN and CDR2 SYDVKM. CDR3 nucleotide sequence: TGTGCCAGCAGTCCCGCCATGGCCCAGTACTTC. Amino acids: CASSPAMAQYF.

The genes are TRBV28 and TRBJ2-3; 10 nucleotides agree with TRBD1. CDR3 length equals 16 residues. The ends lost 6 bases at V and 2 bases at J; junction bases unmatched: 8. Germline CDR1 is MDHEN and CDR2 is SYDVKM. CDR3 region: CASSLGQGKFTDTQYF. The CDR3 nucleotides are TGTGCCAGCAGCCTGGGACAGGGGAAATTCACAGATACGCAGTATTTT.